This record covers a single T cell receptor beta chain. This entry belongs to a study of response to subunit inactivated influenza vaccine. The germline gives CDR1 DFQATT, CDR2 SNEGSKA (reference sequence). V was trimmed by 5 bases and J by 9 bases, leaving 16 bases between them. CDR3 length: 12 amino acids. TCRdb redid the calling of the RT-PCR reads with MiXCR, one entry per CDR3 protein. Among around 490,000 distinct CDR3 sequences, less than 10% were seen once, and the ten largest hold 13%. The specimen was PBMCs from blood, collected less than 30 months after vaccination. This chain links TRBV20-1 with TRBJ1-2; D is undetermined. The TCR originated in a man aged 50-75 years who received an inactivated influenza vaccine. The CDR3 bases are TGCAGTGCTGACCGTCCCCTTTCGAGCTACACCTTC. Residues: CSADRPLSSYTF.